This TCR beta chain stems from a study of response to subunit inactivated influenza vaccine. On this clonotype itself: Its antigen is not identified.

This CDR3 spans 18 amino acids. Per germline, CDR1 KGHDR and CDR2 SFDVKD. Trimming removed 4 bases from V and 6 bases from J; junction bases left unmatched: 16. TCRdb used MiXCR to reprocess the RT-PCR reads, holding one entry per CDR3 protein. The sample yields 280,000 or so distinct CDR3 sequences, 21% seen once. Study-wide findings and caveats: Each seasonal influenza vaccination, the authors suggested, recruits few new T cells.

This chain links TRBV24-1 with TRBJ1-4, with TRBD1 identical over 7 bases. Sequenced material: PBMCs from blood, taken 21 months after vaccination. The receptor was derived from a man aged 45-69 years who received an inactivated influenza vaccine. CDR3 in DNA: TGTGCCACCAGTGACTTTGACCCCCCAGGGGGGCCGGATGAAAAACTGTTTTTT. This encodes CATSDFDPPGGPDEKLFF.